The T cell receptor beta chain described here comes from a study of graft-versus-host responses after intestinal transplantation. With respect to this clone: What it binds is not known.

Profiling relied on immunoSEQ multiplex PCR, and the TCRdb table lists in-frame clones only, not all of them. The sample lists 15,000 to 20,000 clones, around 72% seen once, with 6.5% to 9.5% in the top ten. Intraepithelial and lamina propria lymphocytes were released after the graft tissue was processed. General study results and limits: Early post-transplant falls in HvG clones accompanied the peak levels of circulating GvH clones.

Trimming pared 6 bases from V and 4 bases from J, leaving 15 bases between. The CDR3 length is 14 residues. Germline lookup yields CDR1 MNHNS and CDR2 SASEGT. The V gene is TRBV6-1, the J gene TRBJ2-5; D uncertain. This clonotype originated in a human patient who received an intestinal transplant, so some T cells may come from the graft donor. The sample in question was ileum tissue, obtained less than 21 days after intestinal transplant. The CDR3 DNA follows: TGTGCCAGCAGCGCCATAGTTAACAGAGAGACCCAGTACTTC. Residues: CASSAIVNRETQYF.